The rows below give T cell receptor beta chains drawn from one sample of a study of technical replicates of blood from a handful of donors. TCRdb keeps only in-frame clones here, not all; method: immunoSEQ multiplex PCR. Of tens of thousands of clones listed, 95% to 98% were seen once; the top ten hold about 0.16%. Sequenced input: T cells isolated from PBMCs. The receptors shown here come from a human donor in good health. CDR3s include the opening cysteine and the closing phenylalanine or tryptophan. The D gene is left open where the match is weak.

D: TRBD2; V: TRBV16; J: TRBJ2-1; DNA: TGTGCCAGCAGCCAACCAATCCTAGCGGGAGGGTGTTTCTTC; CDR3: CASSQPILAGGCFF
D: .; V: TRBV5-1; J: TRBJ1-6; DNA: TGCGCCAGCAGTTCCGAGGGGGGGAATTCACCCCTCCACTTT; CDR3: CASSSEGGNSPLHF
D: .; V: TRBV7-9; J: TRBJ1-2; DNA: TGTGCCAGCAGCGTATACTTGACTGTCTATGGCTACACCTTC; CDR3: CASSVYLTVYGYTF
D: .; V: TRBV30; J: TRBJ1-6; DNA: TGTGCCTGGAACCCCGGCTCGTCAGGGAATTCACCCCTCCACTTT; CDR3: CAWNPGSSGNSPLHF
D: TRBD1; V: TRBV28; J: TRBJ2-1; DNA: TGTGCCAGCAGTCCAGGGGACAGGCCCTCCTACAATGAGCAGTTCTTC; CDR3: CASSPGDRPSYNEQFF
D: .; V: TRBV6-6; J: TRBJ2-5; DNA: TGTGCCAGCAGTCCTCAAAGTCGGGTTAGACGAGAGACCCAGTACTTC; CDR3: CASSPQSRVRRETQYF
D: .; V: TRBV2; J: TRBJ2-7; DNA: TGTGCCAGTAGAACGGAGGGCCTCGGAGAGCAGTACTTC; CDR3: CASRTEGLGEQYF
D: .; V: TRBV21-1; J: TRBJ2-2; DNA: TGTGCCAGCGGGAGAACGGGATCCGGCACCGGGGAGCTGTTTTTT; CDR3: CASGRTGSGTGELFF
D: TRBD2; V: TRBV28; J: TRBJ2-3; DNA: TGTGCCAGCAGCCTTCCATGGGATCGTGGACTAGCGGGAGGGGGCACAGATACGCAGTATTTT; CDR3: CASSLPWDRGLAGGGTDTQYF
D: TRBD2; V: TRBV6-1; J: TRBJ2-7; DNA: TGTGCCAGCAGTGAATGGACTAGCGTCTCACACGAGCAGTACTTC; CDR3: CASSEWTSVSHEQYF
D: .; V: TRBV2; J: TRBJ2-7; DNA: TGTGCCAGCAGTGAAGCCCTGAGCCCCTACGAGCAGTACTTC; CDR3: CASSEALSPYEQYF
D: .; V: TRBV11-2; J: TRBJ1-1; DNA: TGTGCCAGCAGCTTATTTCCCAGGGGTTCGAGTATGAACACTGAAGCTTTCTTT; CDR3: CASSLFPRGSSMNTEAFF
D: .; V: TRBV5-1; J: TRBJ2-7; DNA: TGCGCCAGCAGCCTGACAGGTTCCTACGAGCAGTACTTC; CDR3: CASSLTGSYEQYF
D: TRBD1; V: TRBV6-5; J: TRBJ1-2; DNA: TGTGCCAGCAGCCAGCCGGGACAGGGGATTTGGGGCTACACCTTC; CDR3: CASSQPGQGIWGYTF